This record looks at one TCR beta chain sequence and its context. The data stem from a study of blood T cell repertoires in COVID-19. Background on the study: The study drew acute and convalescent COVID-19 samples from the United States, Italy and Spain. Sources were T cells, B-cell-depleted T cells, or PBMCs; the material itself was cDNA or gDNA.

How the authors handled the data: Researchers report that nucleated cell counts were estimated from reference gene primer amplification. Clones were sequenced by immunoSEQ multiplex PCR, and TCRdb holds only the in-frame ones, with some missing. V and J calls and clone size come straight from that table; D and trimming were deduced from the DNA. The sample lists around 99,000 clones; 70% to 90% were seen once. Sample: peripheral blood. The clonotype originates from a man between 40 and 49 years old with active or convalescent COVID-19.

CDR3 DNA: TGTGCCTTCCGCGGGGGCATAGCGGAGCCCGCAGATACGCAGTATTTT. Translating gives CAFRGGIAEPADTQYF. The rearrangement links TRBV10-3 to TRBJ2-3, with a weak D call TRBD2 (7 bases). Germline V lookup: CDR1 ENHRY, CDR2 SYGVKD. The V end was cut by 11 bases, the J end by 4 bases, with 25 bases between. The CDR3 length is 16 residues.